This TCR beta chain is drawn from a study of OX40 agonist ivuxolimab in advanced cancers. Study as a whole: As their treatment, patients were administered ivuxolimab, an agonistic anti-OX40 (CD134) antibody. Among those enrolled, mean age was about 62 years (range about 23 to 79) and 70% to 85% were male. Whole-study findings and limits: Also showing low normalized T-cell clonal expansion were some of the nonresponders.

This table comes from immunoSEQ multiplex PCR, and its TCRdb copy is limited to in-frame clones, with some not included. The sample includes 67,000 or so clones, around 87% of them seen just once. The CDR3 is 13 amino acids. The germline V gene has CDR1 MNHEY and CDR2 SVGAGI. V was cut by 6 bases and J by 0 bases, with 8 bases left in between. Comments on this clone: Its antigen is as yet unknown.

Sample: CD4+ or CD8+ T cells sorted from blood, taken in a trial of the OX40 agonist ivuxolimab. This chain links TRBV6-5 with TRBJ1-2; maybe TRBD1 (5 bases). This clonotype originated in an adult with an advanced solid tumor such as melanoma, head and neck, liver or kidney cancer. This chain's CDR3 is CASRRQTNYGYTF. Here the CDR3 DNA reads TGTGCCAGCAGGCGACAGACTAACTATGGCTACACCTTC.